What follows is one T cell receptor (beta chain) and its context. The target antigen is unknown. After removal of 5 bases from V and 5 bases from J, the junction contained 9 bases not matched to a gene. This CDR3 spans 15 amino acids. Germline CDR1 SGDLS, CDR2 YYNGEE. The sample originates from a study of blood T cells in healthy people across ages. Combining a sample-barcoded 5' primer with a J-beta primer mix, a second PCR ran for about 6 to 12 cycles. Researchers report that a template-switch adaptor with 12 random nucleotides tagged each cDNA molecule. TCRdb re-analysed the 5' RACE reads in MiXCR, keeping a single row per CDR3 protein. The sample consists of 650,000 to 700,000 distinct CDR3 sequences, approximately 52% of them appearing once. Study results and limitations: Both naive CD4+ cell counts and diversity were greater in long-lived donors than in aged donors.

It was approximately 10 milliliters of peripheral blood that were drawn from each donor. This chain uses TRBV9 with TRBJ2-1; TRBD2 matches 8 bases. The sample taken for sequencing was blood. The receptor comes from a woman aged 80 or over in good health. As DNA, the CDR3 is TGTGCCAGCAGTTCTTTAGCGGGATCCCACAATGAGCAGTTCTTC. Amino acids: CASSSLAGSHNEQFF.